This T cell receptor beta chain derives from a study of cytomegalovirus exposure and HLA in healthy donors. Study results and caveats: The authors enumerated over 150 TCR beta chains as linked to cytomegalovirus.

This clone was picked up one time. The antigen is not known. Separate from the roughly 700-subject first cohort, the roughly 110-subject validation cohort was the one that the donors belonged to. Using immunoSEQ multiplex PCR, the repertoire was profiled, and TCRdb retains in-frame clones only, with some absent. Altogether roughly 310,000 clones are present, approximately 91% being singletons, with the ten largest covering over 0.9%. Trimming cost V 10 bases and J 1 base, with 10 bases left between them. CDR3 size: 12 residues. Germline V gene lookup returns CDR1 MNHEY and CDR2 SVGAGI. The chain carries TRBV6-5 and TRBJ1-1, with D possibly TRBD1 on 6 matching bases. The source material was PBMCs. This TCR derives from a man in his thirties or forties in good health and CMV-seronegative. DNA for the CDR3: TGTGCCACGGAGACAGGGAACACTGAAGCTTTCTTT. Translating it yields CATETGNTEAFF.